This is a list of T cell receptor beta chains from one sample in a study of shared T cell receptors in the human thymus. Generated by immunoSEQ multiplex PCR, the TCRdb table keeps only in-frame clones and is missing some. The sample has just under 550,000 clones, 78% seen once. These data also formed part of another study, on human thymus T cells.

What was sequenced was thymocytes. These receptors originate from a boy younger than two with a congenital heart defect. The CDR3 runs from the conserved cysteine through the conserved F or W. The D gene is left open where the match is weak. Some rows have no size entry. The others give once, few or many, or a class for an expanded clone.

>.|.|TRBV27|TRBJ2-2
CASSLGHLGTPGELFF
TGTGCCAGCAGTTTGGGACACCTGGGGACGCCCGGGGAGCTGTTTTTT
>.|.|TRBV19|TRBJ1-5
CASRRADSNQPQHF
TGTGCCAGTAGGCGGGCAGATAGCAATCAGCCCCAGCATTTT
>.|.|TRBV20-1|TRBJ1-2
CSASRVYGYTF
TGCAGTGCTAGCCGCGTCTATGGCTACACCTTC
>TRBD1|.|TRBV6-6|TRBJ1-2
CASRPGQKNSNYGYTF
TGTGCCAGCAGGCCGGGACAGAAAAACTCTAACTATGGCTACACCTTC
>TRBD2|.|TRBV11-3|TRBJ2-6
CASSFLSPLAGLTNVLTF
TGTGCCAGCAGCTTCCTATCCCCTCTAGCGGGTTTGACCAACGTCCTGACTTTC
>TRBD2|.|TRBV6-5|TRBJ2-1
CASSTGTSGRAEQFF
TGTGCCAGCAGTACTGGGACTAGCGGGAGGGCTGAGCAGTTCTTC
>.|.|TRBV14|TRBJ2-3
CASSPRGTPTDTQYF
TGTGCCAGCAGCCCAAGGGGAACCCCCACAGATACGCAGTATTTT
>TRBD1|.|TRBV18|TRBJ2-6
CASSLIQGAGANVLTF
TGTGCCAGCTCACTCATACAGGGGGCTGGGGCCAACGTCCTGACTTTC
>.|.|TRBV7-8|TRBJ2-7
CASSLDVYHTKNYEQYF
TGTGCCAGCAGCTTAGACGTTTATCACACCAAGAACTACGAGCAGTACTTC
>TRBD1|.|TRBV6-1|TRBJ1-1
CASSGQGWNTEAFF
TGTGCCAGCAGTGGACAGGGCTGGAACACTGAAGCTTTCTTT
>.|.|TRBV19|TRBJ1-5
CASSISRQGQPQHF
TGTGCCAGTAGTATCTCCCGCCAGGGACAGCCCCAGCATTTT
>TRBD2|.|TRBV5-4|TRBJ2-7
CASSPVAGGFYEQYF
TGTGCCAGCAGCCCGGTCGCGGGAGGCTTCTACGAGCAGTACTTC
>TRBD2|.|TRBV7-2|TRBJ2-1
CASSLSSGLPTYNEQFF
TGTGCCAGCAGCTTATCCTCGGGACTACCGACCTACAATGAGCAGTTCTTC
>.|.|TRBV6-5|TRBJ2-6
CASSYSGEAGANVLTF
TGTGCCAGCAGTTACTCAGGCGAGGCTGGGGCCAACGTCCTGACTTTC
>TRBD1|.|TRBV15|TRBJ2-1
CATSRDWGTVGAEQFF
TGTGCCACCAGCAGAGATTGGGGGACAGTGGGTGCAGAGCAGTTCTTC
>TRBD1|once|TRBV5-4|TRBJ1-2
CASSRGTVANYGYTF
TGTGCCAGCAGCCGCGGGACAGTAGCTAACTATGGCTACACCTTC
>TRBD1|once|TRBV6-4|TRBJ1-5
CASSDRGWTGALIQPQHF
TGTGCCAGCAGTGATAGAGGGTGGACAGGGGCGTTGATTCAGCCCCAGCATTTT
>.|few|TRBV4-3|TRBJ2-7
CASSQNPSSYEQYF
TGCGCCAGCAGCCAAAATCCGAGCTCCTACGAGCAGTACTTC
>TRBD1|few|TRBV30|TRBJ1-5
CAWSGQGVNQPQHF
TGTGCCTGGTCGGGACAGGGGGTGAATCAGCCCCAGCATTTT
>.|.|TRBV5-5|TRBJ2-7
CASSAPGDYEQYF
TGTGCCAGCAGCGCCCCAGGGGACTACGAGCAGTACTTC
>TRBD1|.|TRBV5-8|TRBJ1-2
CASSGTGGTYNYGYTF
TGTGCCAGCAGCGGGACAGGGGGCACCTATAACTATGGCTACACCTTC
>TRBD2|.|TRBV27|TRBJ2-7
CASSLLNGTSGPTYEQYF
TGTGCCAGCAGTCTTCTCAACGGGACTAGCGGTCCCACCTACGAGCAGTACTTC
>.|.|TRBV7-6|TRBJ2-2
CASTRSPTVSGELFF
TGTGCCAGCACCCGATCCCCGACAGTTTCCGGGGAGCTGTTTTTT
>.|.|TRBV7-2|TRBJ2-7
CASSLNPRGLDYEQYF
TGTGCCAGCAGCTTAAACCCCCGAGGCTTGGACTACGAGCAGTACTTC
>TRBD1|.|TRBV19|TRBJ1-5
CASSMDRERQPQHF
TGTGCCAGTAGTATGGACAGGGAGCGTCAGCCCCAGCATTTT
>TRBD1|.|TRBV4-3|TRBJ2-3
CASSLTPGQGGLRTDTQYF
TGCGCCAGCAGCCTCACACCGGGACAGGGGGGCCTTAGGACAGATACGCAGTATTTT
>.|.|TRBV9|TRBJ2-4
CASSERVGKNIQYF
TGTGCCAGCAGCGAGAGGGTTGGCAAAAACATTCAGTACTTC
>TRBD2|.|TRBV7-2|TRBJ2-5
CASSLGGGLARETQYF
TGTGCCAGCAGCTTAGGGGGAGGGCTAGCGAGGGAGACCCAGTACTTC
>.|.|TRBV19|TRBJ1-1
CASSTESRGSTEAFF
TGTGCCAGTAGTACCGAGAGTAGGGGGTCCACTGAAGCTTTCTTT
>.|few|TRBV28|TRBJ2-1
CASSLSATGYNEQFF
TGTGCCAGCAGTTTGAGCGCAACCGGCTACAATGAGCAGTTCTTC
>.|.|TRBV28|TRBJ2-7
CASSIPGEAYEQYF
TGTGCCAGCAGTATTCCGGGGGAGGCGTACGAGCAGTACTTC
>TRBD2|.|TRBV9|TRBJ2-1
CASSAIRLAGVGEQFF
TGTGCCAGCAGCGCTATCAGGTTAGCGGGAGTCGGTGAGCAGTTCTTC
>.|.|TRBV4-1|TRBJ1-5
CASSGRRGEGGESNQPQHF
TGCGCCAGCAGCGGAAGGCGGGGAGAGGGTGGGGAAAGCAATCAGCCCCAGCATTTT
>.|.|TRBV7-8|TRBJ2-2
CASSPTGHNTGELFF
TGTGCCAGCAGCCCCACAGGGCACAACACCGGGGAGCTGTTTTTT
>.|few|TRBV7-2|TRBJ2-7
CASHSDIEVPYEQYF
TGTGCCAGTCATTCGGACATAGAGGTGCCCTACGAGCAGTACTTC
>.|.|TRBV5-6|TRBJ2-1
CASSLRPESADEQFF
TGTGCCAGCAGCTTGAGGCCGGAATCAGCGGATGAGCAGTTCTTC
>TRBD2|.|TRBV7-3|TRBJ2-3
CASSLNGRGARPSTDTQYF
TGTGCCAGCAGCTTAAACGGGCGGGGGGCCCGACCTAGCACAGATACGCAGTATTTT
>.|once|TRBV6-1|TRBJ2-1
CASSVLAIINEQFF
TGTGCCAGCAGTGTTCTAGCTATAATCAATGAGCAGTTCTTC
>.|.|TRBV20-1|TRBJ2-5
CSGLAKETQYF
TGCAGTGGGCTAGCGAAAGAGACCCAGTACTTC
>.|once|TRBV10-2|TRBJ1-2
CASSESRGNYGYTF
TGCGCCAGCAGTGAGTCGCGGGGGAACTATGGCTACACCTTC
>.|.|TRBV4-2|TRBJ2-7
CASSIHPSGQLSEQYF
TGTGCCAGCAGCATTCATCCCAGCGGACAGCTCTCGGAGCAGTACTTC
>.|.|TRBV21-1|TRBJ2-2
CASSKGGGEYTGELFF
TGTGCCAGCAGCAAAGGGGGAGGGGAGTACACCGGGGAGCTGTTTTTT
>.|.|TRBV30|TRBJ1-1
CAWSKGHYTPKRTWTEAFF
TGTGCCTGGAGCAAAGGGCATTATACTCCCAAGCGGACGTGGACTGAAGCTTTCTTT
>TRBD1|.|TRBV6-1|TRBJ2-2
CASSEEGQPNTGELFF
TGTGCCAGCAGTGAAGAGGGACAGCCGAACACCGGGGAGCTGTTTTTT
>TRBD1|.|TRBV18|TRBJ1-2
CASSPHEDRFGGYTF
TGTGCCAGCTCACCTCACGAGGACAGGTTCGGTGGCTACACCTTC